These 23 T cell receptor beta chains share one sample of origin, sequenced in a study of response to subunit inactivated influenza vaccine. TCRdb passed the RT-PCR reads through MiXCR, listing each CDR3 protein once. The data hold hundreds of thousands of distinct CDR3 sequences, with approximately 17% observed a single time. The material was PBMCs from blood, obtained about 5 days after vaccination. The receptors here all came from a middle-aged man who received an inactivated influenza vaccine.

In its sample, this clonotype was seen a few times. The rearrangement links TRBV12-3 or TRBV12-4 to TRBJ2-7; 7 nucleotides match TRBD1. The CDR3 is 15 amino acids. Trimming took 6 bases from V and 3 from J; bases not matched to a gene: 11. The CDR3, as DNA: TGTGCCAGCAGCTCCCGGACAGGATCCCTCTACGAGCAGTACTTC. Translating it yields CASSSRTGSLYEQYF.

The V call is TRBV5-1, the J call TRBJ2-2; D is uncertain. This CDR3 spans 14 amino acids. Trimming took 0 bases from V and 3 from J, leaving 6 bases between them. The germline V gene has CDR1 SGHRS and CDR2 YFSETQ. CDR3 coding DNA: TGCGCCAGCAGCTTGGACTTATACACCGGGGAGCTGTTTTTT. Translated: CASSLDLYTGELFF.

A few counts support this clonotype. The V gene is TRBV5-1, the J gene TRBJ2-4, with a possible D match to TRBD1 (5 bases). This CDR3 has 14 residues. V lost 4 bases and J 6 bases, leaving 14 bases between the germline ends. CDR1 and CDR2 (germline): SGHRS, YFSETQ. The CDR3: CASSDPRGLNIQYF. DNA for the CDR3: TGCGCCAGCAGCGACCCTAGGGGTTTAAACATTCAGTACTTC. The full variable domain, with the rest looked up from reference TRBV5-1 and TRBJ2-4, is KAGVTQTPRYLIKTRGQQVTLSCSPISGHRSVSWYQQTPGQGLQFLFEYFSETQRNKGNFPGRFSGRQFSNSRSEMNVSTLELGDSALYLCASSDPRGLNIQYFGAGTRLSVL.

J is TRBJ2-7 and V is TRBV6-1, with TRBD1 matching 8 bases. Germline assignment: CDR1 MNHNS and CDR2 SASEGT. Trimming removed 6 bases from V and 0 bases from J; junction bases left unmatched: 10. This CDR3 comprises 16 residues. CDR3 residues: CASSSTPGTGSYEQYF. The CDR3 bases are TGTGCCAGCAGCTCAACTCCCGGGACAGGCTCCTACGAGCAGTACTTC.

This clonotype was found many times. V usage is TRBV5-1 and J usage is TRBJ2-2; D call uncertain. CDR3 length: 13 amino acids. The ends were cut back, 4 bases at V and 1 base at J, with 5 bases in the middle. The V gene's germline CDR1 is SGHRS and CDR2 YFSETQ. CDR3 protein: CASSPENTGELFF. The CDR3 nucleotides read TGCGCCAGCAGCCCCGAGAACACCGGGGAGCTGTTTTTT.

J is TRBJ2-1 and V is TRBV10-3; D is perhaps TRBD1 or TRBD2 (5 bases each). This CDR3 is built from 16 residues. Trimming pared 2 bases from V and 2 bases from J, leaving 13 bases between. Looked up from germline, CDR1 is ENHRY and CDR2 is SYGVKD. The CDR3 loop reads CAISERWDEPYNEQFF. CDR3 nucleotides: TGTGCCATCAGTGAGAGGTGGGACGAACCCTACAATGAGCAGTTCTTC.

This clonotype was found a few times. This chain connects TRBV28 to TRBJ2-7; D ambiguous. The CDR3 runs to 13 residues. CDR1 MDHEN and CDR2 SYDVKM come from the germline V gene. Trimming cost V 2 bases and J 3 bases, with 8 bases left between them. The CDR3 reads CASSLRQIYEQYF. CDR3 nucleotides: TGTGCCAGCAGTTTAAGGCAGATCTACGAGCAGTACTTC. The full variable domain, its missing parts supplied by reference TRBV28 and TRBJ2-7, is DVKVTQSSRYLVKRTGEKVFLECVQDMDHENMFWYRQDPGLGLRLIYFSYDVKMKEKGDIPEGYSVSREKKERFSLILESASTNQTSMYLCASSLRQIYEQYFGPGTRLTVT.

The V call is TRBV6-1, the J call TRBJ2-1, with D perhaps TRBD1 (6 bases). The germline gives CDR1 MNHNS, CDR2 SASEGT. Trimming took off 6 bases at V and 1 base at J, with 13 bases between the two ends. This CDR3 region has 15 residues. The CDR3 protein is CASRPQGRSYNEQFF. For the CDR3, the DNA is TGTGCCAGCAGGCCACAGGGTCGGTCCTACAATGAGCAGTTCTTC.

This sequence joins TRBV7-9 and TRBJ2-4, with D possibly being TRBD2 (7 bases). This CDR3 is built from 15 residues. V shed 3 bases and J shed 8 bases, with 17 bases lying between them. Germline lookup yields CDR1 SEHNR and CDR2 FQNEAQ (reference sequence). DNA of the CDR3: TGTGCCAGCAGCTTTGGGGGGGCTAGCGGACACATTCAGTACTTC. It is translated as CASSFGGASGHIQYF.

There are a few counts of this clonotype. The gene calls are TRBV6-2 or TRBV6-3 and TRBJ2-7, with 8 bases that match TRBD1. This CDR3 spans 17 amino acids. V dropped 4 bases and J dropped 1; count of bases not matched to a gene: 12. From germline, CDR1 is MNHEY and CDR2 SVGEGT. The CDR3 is CASSSYFKTGASYEQYF. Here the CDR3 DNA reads TGTGCCAGCAGTTCCTACTTTAAGACAGGGGCTTCCTACGAGCAGTACTTC.

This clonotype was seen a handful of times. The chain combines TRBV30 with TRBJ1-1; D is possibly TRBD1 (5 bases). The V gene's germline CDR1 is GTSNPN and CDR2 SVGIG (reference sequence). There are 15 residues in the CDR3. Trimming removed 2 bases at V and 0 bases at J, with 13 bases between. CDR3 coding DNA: TGTGCCTGGAGTTCAGGGTCCCTTATGAACACTGAAGCTTTCTTT. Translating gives CAWSSGSLMNTEAFF.

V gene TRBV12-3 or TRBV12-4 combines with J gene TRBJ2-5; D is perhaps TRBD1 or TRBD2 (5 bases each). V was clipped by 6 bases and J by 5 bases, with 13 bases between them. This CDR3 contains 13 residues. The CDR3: CASSLTGRETQYF. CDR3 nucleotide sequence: TGTGCCAGCAGCCTAACGGGACGTGAGACCCAGTACTTC.

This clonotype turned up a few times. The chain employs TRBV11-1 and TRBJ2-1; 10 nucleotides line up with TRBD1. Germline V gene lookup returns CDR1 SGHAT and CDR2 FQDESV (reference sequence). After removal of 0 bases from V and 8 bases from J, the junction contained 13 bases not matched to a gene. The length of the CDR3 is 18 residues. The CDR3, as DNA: TGTGCCAGCAGCTTAGCGGCCGCCGGGACAGGGGTCTTGGATGAGCAGTTCTTC. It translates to CASSLAAAGTGVLDEQFF.

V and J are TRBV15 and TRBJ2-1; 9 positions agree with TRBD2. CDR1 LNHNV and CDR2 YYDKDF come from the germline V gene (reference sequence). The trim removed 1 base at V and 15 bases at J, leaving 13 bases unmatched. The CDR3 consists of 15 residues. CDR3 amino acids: CATSRGWERGAGAFF. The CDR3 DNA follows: TGTGCCACCAGCAGAGGTTGGGAGCGGGGGGCGGGGGCGTTCTTC.

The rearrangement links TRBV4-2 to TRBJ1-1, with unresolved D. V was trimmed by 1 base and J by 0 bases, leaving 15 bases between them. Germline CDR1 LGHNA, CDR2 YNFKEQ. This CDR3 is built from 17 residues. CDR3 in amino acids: CASSQGWGERLNTEAFF. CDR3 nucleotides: TGTGCCAGCAGCCAAGGTTGGGGAGAGAGGCTGAACACTGAAGCTTTCTTT.

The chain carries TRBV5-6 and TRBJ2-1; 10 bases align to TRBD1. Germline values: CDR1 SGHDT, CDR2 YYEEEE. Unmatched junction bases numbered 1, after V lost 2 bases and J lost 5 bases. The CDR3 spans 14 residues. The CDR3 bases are TGTGCCAGCAGCTTCGGGACAGGGGACAATGAGCAGTTCTTC. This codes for CASSFGTGDNEQFF.

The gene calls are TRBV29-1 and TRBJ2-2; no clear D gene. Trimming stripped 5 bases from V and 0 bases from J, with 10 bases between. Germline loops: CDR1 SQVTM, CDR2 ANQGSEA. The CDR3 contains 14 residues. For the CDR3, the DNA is TGCAGCGTTTCGGCAGCATCGAACACCGGGGAGCTGTTTTTT. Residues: CSVSAASNTGELFF.

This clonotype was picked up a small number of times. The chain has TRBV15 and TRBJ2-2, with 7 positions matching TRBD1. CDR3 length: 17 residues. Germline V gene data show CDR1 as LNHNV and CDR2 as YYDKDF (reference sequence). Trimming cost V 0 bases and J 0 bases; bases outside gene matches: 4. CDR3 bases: TGTGCCACCAGCAGAGATAGGACAGGAGCGAACACCGGGGAGCTGTTTTTT. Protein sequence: CATSRDRTGANTGELFF.

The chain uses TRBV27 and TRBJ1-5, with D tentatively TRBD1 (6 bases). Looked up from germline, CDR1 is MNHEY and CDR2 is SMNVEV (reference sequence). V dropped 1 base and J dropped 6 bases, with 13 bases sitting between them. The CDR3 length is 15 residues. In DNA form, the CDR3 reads TGTGCCAGCAGTTTATTAGGGGGGGTCGGTCAGCCCCAGCATTTT. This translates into CASSLLGGVGQPQHF.

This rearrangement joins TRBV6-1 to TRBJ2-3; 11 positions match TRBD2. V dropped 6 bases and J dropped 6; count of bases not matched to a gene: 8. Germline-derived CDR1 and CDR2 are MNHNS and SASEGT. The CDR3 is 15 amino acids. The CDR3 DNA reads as TGTGCCAGCAGAAAACTAGCGGGGGCCGAGGATACGCAGTATTTT. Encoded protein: CASRKLAGAEDTQYF.

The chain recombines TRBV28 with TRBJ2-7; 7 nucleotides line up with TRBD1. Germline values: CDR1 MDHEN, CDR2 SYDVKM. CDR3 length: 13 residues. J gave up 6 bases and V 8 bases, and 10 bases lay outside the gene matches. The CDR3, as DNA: TGTGCCAGCTGGAGACAGGGCTATCCCGAGCAGTACTTC. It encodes CASWRQGYPEQYF. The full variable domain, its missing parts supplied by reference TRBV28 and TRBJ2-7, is DVKVTQSSRYLVKRTGEKVFLECVQDMDHENMFWYRQDPGLGLRLIYFSYDVKMKEKGDIPEGYSVSREKKERFSLILESASTNQTSMYLCASWRQGYPEQYFGPGTRLTVT.

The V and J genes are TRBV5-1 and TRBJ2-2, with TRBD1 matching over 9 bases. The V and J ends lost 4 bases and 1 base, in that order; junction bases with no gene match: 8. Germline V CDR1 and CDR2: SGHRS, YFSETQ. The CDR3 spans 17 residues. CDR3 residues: CASSLGGTGMNTGELFF. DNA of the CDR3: TGCGCCAGCAGCCTGGGCGGGACAGGGATGAACACCGGGGAGCTGTTTTTT.

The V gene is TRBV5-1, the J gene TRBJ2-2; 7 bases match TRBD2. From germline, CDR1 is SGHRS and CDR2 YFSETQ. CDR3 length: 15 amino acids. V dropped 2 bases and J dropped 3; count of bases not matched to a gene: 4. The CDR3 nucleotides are TGCGCCAGCAGCTTAGCGGGGAAGTACACCGGGGAGCTGTTTTTT. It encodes CASSLAGKYTGELFF.